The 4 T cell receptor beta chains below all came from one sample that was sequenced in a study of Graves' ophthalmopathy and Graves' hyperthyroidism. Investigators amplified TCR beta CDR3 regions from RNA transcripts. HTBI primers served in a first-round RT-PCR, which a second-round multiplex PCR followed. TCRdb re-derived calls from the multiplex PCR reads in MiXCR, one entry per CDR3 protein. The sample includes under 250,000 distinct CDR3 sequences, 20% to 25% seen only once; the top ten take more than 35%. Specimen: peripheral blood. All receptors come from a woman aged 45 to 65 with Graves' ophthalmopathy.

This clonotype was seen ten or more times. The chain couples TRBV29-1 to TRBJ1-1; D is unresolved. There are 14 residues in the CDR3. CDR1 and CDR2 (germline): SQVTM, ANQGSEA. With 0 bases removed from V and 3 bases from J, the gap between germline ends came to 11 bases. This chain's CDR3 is CSVEDLPGYTEAFF. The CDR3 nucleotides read TGCAGCGTTGAAGATCTCCCAGGATACACTGAAGCTTTCTTT.

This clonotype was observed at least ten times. The CDR3 nucleotides read TGTGCCAGCACCAAGTGGCACACCATATATTTT. Translation gives CASTKWHTIYF. The chain joins TRBV28 to TRBJ1-3; D gene ambiguous. The germline gives CDR1 MDHEN, CDR2 SYDVKM. The CDR3 is 11 amino acids. Trimming stripped 7 bases from V and 8 bases from J, with 9 bases between.

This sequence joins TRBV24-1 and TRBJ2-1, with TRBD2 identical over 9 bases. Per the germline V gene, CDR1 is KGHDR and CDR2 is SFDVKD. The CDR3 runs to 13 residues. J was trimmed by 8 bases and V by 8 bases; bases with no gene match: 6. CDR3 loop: CATKGSGGHEQFF. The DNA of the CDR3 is TGTGCCACCAAGGGAAGCGGGGGGCATGAGCAGTTCTTC.

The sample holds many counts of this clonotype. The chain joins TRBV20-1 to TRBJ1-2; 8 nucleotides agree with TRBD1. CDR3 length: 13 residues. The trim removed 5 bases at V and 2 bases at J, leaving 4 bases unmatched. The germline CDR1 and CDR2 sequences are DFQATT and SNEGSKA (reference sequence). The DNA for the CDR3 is TGCAGTGCTCCAGGGGGCGACAACTATGGCTACACCTTC. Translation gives CSAPGGDNYGYTF.